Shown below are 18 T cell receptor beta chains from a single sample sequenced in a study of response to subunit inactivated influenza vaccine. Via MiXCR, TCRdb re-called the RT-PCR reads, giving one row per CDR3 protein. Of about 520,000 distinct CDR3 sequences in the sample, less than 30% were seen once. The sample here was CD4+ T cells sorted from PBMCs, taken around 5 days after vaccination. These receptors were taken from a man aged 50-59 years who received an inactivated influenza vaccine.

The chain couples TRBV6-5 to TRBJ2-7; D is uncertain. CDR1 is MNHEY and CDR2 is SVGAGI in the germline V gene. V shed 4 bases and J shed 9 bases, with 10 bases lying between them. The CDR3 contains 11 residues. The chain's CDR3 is CASSSPPGQYF. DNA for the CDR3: TGTGCCAGCAGTTCCCCCCCCGGGCAGTACTTC.

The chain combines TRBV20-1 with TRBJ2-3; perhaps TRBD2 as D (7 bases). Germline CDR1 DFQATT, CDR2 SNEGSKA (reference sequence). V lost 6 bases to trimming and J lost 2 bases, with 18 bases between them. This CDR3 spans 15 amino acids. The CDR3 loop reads CSAARGGGATDTQYF. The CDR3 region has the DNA TGCAGTGCCGCTCGAGGAGGGGGGGCCACAGATACGCAGTATTTT.

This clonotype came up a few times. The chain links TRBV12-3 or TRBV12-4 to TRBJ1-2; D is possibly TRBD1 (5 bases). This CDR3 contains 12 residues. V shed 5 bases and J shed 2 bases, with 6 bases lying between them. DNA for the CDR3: TGTGCCAGCAGTGCAGGGAACTATGGCTACACCTTC. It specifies CASSAGNYGYTF.

CDR3 nucleotides: TGTGCCAGCAGTTTTCTCCAGGAGAACACTGAAGCTTTCTTT. Its translation: CASSFLQENTEAFF. This sequence joins TRBV12-3 or TRBV12-4 and TRBJ1-1; D call uncertain. The V end lost 3 bases, the J end lost 1 base, and 9 bases lay between the germline ends. The CDR3 is 14 residues long.

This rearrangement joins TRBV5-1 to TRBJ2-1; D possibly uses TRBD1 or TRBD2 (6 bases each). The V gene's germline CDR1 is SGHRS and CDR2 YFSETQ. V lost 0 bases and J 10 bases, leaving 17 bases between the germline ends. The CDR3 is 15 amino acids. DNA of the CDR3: TGCGCCAGCAGCTTGGGGGGGGCCCGGGCGGCGGAGCAGTTCTTC. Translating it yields CASSLGGARAAEQFF.

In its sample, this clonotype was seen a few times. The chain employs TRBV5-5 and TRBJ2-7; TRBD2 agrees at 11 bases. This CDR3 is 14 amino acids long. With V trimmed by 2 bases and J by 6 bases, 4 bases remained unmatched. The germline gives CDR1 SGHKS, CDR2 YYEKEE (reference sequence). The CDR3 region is CASSFTSGSSEQYF. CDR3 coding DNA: TGTGCCAGCAGCTTCACTAGCGGGAGTAGCGAGCAGTACTTC. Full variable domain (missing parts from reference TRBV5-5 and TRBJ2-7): DAGVTQSPTHLIKTRGQQVTLRCSPISGHKSVSWYQQVLGQGPQFIFQYYEKEERGRGNFPDRFSARQFPNYSSELNVNALLLGDSALYLCASSFTSGSSEQYFGPGTRLTVT.

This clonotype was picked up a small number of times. The DNA for the CDR3 is TGCAGCGTTCGGACAGGTCTCGGGGATGGCTACACCTTC. Translation gives CSVRTGLGDGYTF. This chain connects TRBV29-1 to TRBJ1-2; TRBD1 aligns across 7 bases. The junction had 9 bases not matched to a gene; V was cut back by 5 bases and J by 6 bases. The CDR3 sequence is 13 residues long. Germline V CDR1 and CDR2: SQVTM, ANQGSEA.

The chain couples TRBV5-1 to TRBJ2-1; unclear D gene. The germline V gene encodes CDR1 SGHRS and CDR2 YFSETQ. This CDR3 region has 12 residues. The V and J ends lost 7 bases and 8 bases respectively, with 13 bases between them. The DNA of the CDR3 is TGCGCCAGCGTTAACGGTGTGGATGAGCAGTTCTTC. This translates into CASVNGVDEQFF.

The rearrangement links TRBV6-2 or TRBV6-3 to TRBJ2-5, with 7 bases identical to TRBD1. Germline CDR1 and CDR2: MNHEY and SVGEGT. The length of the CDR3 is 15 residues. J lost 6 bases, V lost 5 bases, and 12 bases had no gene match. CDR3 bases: TGTGCCAGCAGTCCCACGGGACAGTTAACGCAGACCCAGTACTTC. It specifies CASSPTGQLTQTQYF.

The CDR3 loop reads CASSDGLKETQYF. CDR3 DNA: TGTGCCAGCAGTGACGGCCTAAAAGAGACCCAGTACTTC. The V and J genes are TRBV2 and TRBJ2-5; D is unclear. Germline V gene sequence: CDR1 SNHLY, CDR2 FYNNEI. The CDR3 totals 13 residues. Deletions cut 3 bases from V and 3 bases from J, with 8 bases between.

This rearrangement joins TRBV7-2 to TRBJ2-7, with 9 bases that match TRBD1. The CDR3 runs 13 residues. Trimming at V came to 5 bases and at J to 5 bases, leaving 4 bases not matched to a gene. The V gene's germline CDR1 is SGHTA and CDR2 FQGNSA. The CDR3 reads CASSTGQGNEQYF. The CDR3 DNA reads TGTGCCAGCAGCACGGGACAGGGAAACGAGCAGTACTTC.

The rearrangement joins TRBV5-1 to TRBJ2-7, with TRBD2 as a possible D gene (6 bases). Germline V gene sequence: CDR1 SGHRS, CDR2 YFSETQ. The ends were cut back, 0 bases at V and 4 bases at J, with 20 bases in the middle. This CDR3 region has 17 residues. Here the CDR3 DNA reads TGCGCCAGCAGCTTGGTCGCGAGTGCCGGGAGTTGGTACGAGCAGTACTTC. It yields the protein CASSLVASAGSWYEQYF.

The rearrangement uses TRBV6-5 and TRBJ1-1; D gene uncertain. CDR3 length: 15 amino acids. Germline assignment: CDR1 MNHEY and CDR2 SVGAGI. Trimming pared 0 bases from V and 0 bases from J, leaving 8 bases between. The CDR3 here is CASSYSWTVNTEAFF. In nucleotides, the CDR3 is TGTGCCAGCAGTTACTCCTGGACGGTGAACACTGAAGCTTTCTTT.

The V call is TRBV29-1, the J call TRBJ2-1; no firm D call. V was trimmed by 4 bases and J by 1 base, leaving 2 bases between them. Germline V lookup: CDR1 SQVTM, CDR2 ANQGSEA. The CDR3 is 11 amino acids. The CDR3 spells CSVGSYNEQFF. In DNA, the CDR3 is TGCAGCGTTGGTTCCTACAATGAGCAGTTCTTC.

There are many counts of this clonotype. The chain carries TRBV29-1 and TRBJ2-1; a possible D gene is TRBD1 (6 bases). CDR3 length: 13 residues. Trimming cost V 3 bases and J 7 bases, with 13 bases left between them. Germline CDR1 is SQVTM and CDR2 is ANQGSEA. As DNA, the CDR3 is TGCAGCGTTGACAGGGGAACCTGGAATGAGCAGTTCTTC. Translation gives CSVDRGTWNEQFF.

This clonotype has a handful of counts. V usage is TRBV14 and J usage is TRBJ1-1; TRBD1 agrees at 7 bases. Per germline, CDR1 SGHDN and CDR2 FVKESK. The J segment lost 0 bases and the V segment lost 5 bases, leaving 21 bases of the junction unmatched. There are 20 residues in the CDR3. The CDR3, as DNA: TGTGCCAGCAGCACCTACGACTTATTTAGGGGCGACAGGGTGAACACTGAAGCTTTCTTT. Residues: CASSTYDLFRGDRVNTEAFF.

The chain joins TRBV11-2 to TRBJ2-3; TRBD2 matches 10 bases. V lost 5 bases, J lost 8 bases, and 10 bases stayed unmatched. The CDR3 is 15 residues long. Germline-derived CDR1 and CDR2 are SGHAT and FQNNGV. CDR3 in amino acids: CASSLGLAEGGTQYF. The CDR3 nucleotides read TGTGCCAGCAGCCTCGGACTAGCGGAGGGGGGTACGCAGTATTTT.

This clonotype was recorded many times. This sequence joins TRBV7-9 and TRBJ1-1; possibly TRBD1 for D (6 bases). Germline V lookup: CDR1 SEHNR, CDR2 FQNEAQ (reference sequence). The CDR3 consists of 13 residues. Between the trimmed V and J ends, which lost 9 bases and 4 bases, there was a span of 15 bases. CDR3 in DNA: TGTGCCAGTTGTGGTGGGGGCTGCACTGAAGCTTTCTTT. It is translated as CASCGGGCTEAFF.